This T cell receptor beta chain comes out of a study of T cells in Graves' hyperthyroidism and ophthalmopathy. Findings and caveats of the study: The model anticipated ophthalmopathy a median approximately 6.7 months pre-onset. Most clonotypes that expanded in the thyroid above 0.001 also showed up in blood. Ophthalmopathy was distinguished from stable hyperthyroidism by 13 V-J signatures.

There are many counts of this clonotype. The antigen is undetermined. Out of 8.5 to 10 ml of fresh peripheral blood came the PBMCs. V was clipped by 6 bases and J by 9 bases; unmatched bases: 13. The CDR3 length is 15 residues. Regions amplified from RNA transcripts were the TCR beta CDR3 regions. During a first-round RT-PCR of the TCR CDR3, the HTBI primer set was used. Using its own MiXCR run on the multiplex PCR reads, TCRdb lists one record per CDR3 protein. This table holds 450,000 to 600,000 distinct CDR3 sequences, 12% to 15% found once. The V call is TRBV12-3 or TRBV12-4, the J call TRBJ2-1; 8 bases align to TRBD1. The TCR was taken from a woman in her thirties or forties with Graves' hyperthyroidism. The sample was blood. The CDR3 loop reads CASRPRQGTLGEQFF. CDR3 in DNA: TGTGCCAGCAGACCTCGACAGGGGACGTTGGGTGAGCAGTTCTTC.